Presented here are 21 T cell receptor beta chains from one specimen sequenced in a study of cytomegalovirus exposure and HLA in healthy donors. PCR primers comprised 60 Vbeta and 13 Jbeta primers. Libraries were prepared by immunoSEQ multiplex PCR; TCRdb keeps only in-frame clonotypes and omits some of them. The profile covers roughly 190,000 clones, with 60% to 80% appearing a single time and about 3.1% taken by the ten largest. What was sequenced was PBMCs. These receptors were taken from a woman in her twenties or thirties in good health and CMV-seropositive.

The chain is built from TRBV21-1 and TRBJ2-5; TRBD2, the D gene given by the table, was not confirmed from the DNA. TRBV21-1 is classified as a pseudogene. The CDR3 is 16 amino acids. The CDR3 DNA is TGTGCCAGCAGCAAAGGGAGTTTTGTGTACCAAGAGACCCAGTACTTC. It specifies CASSKGSFVYQETQYF.

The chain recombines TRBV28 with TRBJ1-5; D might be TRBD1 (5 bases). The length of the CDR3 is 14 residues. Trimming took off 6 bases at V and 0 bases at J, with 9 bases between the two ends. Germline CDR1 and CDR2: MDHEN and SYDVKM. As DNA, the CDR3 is TGTGCCAGCAGAAGGGGAGGTAGCAATCAGCCCCAGCATTTT. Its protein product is CASRRGGSNQPQHF.

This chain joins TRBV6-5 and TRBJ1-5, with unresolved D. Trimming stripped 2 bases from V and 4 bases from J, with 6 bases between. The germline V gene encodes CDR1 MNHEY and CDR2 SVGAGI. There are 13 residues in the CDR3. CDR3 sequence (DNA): TGTGCCAGCAGTTACGAGGGAAATCAGCCCCAGCATTTT. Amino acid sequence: CASSYEGNQPQHF.

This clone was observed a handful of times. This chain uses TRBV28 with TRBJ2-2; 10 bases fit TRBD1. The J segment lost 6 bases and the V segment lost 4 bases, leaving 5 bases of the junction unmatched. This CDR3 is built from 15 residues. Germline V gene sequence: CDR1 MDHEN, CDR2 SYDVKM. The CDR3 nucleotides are TGTGCCAGCAGTTCCGGGACAGGGGATGCCGGGGAGCTGTTTTTT. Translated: CASSSGTGDAGELFF. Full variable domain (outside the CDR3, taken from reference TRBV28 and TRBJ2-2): DVKVTQSSRYLVKRTGEKVFLECVQDMDHENMFWYRQDPGLGLRLIYFSYDVKMKEKGDIPEGYSVSREKKERFSLILESASTNQTSMYLCASSSGTGDAGELFFGEGSRLTVL.

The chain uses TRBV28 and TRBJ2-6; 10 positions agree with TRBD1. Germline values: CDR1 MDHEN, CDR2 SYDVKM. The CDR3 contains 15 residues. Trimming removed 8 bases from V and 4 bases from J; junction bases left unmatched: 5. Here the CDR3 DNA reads TGTGCCAGCGGGACAGGGGACCCCGGGGCCAACGTCCTGACTTTC. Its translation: CASGTGDPGANVLTF.

The CDR3: CASSPGSTSGINTYEQYF. The CDR3 DNA reads as TGTGCCAGTAGTCCGGGCAGCACGAGCGGGATCAACACCTACGAGCAGTACTTC. The rearrangement joins TRBV19 to TRBJ2-7, with TRBD2 matching 7 bases. Germline CDR1 LNHDA, CDR2 SQIVND (reference sequence). The CDR3 runs to 18 residues. V was clipped by 5 bases and J by 2 bases; unmatched bases: 18. Supplemented by reference TRBV19 and TRBJ2-7, the full variable domain reads DGGITQSPKYLFRKEGQNVTLSCEQNLNHDAMYWYRQDPGQGLRLIYYSQIVNDFQKGDIAEGYSVSREKKESFPLTVTSAQKNPTAFYLCASSPGSTSGINTYEQYFGPGTRLTVT.

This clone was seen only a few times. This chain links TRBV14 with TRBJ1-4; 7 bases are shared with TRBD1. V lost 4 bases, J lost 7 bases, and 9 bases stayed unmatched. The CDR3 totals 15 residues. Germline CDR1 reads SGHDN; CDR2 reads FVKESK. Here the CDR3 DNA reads TGTGCCAGCAGCCCACCGGGACAGCATGGTGAAAAACTGTTTTTT. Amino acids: CASSPPGQHGEKLFF.

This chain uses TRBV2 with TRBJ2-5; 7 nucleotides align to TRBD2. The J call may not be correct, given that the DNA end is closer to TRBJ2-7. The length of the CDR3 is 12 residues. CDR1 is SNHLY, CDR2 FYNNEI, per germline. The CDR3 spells CASRTGGYEQYF. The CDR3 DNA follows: TGTGCCAGCAGGACGGGAGGCTACGAGCAGTACTTC.

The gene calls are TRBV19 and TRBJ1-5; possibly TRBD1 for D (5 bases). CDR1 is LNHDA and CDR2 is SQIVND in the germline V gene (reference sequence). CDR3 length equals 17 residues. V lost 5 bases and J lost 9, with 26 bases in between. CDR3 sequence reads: CASSPESAIGATLPQHF. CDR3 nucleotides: TGTGCCAGTAGTCCGGAATCCGCTATAGGGGCAACCTTGCCCCAGCATTTT.

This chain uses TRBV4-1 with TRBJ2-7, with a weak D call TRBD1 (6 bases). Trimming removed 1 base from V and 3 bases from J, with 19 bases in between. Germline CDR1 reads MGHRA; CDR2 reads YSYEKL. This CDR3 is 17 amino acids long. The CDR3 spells CASSQASGSRGRYEQYF. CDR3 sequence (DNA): TGCGCCAGCAGCCAAGCCTCGGGAAGCAGGGGTCGCTACGAGCAGTACTTC.

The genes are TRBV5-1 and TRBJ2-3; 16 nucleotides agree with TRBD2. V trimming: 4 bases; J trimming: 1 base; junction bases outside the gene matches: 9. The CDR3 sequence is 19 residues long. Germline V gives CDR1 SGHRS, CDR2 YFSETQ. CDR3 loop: CASSQPGTSGRDRTDTQYF. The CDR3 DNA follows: TGCGCCAGCAGCCAACCTGGGACTAGCGGGAGGGACCGCACAGATACGCAGTATTTT.

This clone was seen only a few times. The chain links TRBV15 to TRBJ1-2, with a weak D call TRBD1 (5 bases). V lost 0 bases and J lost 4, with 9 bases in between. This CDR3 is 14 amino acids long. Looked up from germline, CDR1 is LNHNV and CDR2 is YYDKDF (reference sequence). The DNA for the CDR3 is TGTGCCACCAGCAGAGACCAGGGTCGCTATGGCTACACCTTC. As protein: CATSRDQGRYGYTF.

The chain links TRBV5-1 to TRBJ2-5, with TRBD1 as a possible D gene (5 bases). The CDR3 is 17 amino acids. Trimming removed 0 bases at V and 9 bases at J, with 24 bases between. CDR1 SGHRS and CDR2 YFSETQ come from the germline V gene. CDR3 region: CASSLAILQGSSEAQYF. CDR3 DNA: TGCGCCAGCAGCTTGGCCATTCTCCAGGGATCCTCCGAAGCCCAGTACTTC.

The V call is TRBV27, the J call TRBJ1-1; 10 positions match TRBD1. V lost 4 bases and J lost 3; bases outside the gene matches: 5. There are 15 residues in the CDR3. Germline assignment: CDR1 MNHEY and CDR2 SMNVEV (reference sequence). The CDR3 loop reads CASSSRTGGYTEAFF. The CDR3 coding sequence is TGTGCCAGCAGTTCTCGGACAGGGGGGTACACTGAAGCTTTCTTT.

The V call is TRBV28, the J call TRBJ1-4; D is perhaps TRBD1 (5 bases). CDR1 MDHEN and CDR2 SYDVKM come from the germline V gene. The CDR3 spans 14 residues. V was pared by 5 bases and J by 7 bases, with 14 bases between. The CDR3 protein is CASSPEPGGEKLFF. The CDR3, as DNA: TGTGCCAGCAGTCCCGAGCCCGGGGGTGAAAAACTGTTTTTT.

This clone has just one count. The CDR3 sequence: CASTTGTGAETQYF. CDR3 bases: TGTGCCAGCACCACCGGGACAGGGGCAGAGACCCAGTACTTC. The genes are TRBV7-9 and TRBJ2-5; TRBD1 matches 10 bases. Germline trimming cut 7 bases from V and 4 bases from J; bases unmatched to any gene: 6. The CDR3 consists of 14 residues. Germline loops: CDR1 SEHNR, CDR2 FQNEAQ (reference sequence).

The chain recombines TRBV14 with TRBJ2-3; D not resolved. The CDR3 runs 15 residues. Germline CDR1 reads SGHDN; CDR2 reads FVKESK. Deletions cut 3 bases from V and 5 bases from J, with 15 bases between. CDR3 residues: CASSQLRLVEDTQYF. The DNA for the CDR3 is TGTGCCAGCAGCCAGTTACGGCTAGTTGAAGATACGCAGTATTTT.

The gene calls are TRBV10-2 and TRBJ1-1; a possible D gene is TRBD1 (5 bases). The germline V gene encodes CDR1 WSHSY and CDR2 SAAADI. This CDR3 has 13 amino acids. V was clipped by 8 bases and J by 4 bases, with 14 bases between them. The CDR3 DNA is TGCGCCAGCTGGCCGGGCAGGGCCACTGAAGCTTTCTTT. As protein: CASWPGRATEAFF.

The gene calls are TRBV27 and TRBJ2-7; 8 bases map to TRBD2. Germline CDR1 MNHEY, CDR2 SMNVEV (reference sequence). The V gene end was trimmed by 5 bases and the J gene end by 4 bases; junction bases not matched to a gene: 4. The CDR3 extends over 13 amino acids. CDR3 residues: CASSVTSEYEQYF. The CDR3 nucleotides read TGTGCCAGCAGTGTGACTAGCGAATACGAGCAGTACTTC.

The CDR3 region is CASTGTGFQPQHF. CDR3 DNA: TGTGCCAGCACCGGGACAGGGTTTCAGCCCCAGCATTTT. This rearrangement joins TRBV7-9 to TRBJ1-5, with 9 bases that match TRBD1. In germline, CDR1 is SEHNR, CDR2 FQNEAQ (reference sequence). J was trimmed by 6 bases and V by 7 bases; bases with no gene match: 4. The CDR3 contains 13 residues.

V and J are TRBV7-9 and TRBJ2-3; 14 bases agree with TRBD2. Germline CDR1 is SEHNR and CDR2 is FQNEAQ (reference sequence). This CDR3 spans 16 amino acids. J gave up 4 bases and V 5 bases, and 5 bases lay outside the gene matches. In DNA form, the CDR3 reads TGTGCCAGCAGCCCAGGACTAGCGGGAGGCCCAGATACGCAGTATTTT. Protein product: CASSPGLAGGPDTQYF.